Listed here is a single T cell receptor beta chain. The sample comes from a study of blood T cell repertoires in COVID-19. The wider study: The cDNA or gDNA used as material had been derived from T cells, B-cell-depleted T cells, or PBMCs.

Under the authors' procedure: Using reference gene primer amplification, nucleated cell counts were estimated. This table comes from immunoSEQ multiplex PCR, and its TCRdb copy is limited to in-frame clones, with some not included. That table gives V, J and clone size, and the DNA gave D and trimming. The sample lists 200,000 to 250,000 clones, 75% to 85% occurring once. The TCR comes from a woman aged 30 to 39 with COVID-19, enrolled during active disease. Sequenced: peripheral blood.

CDR3 sequence: CASSVAVDTEAFF. The CDR3 DNA is TGTGCCAGCAGCGTAGCTGTCGACACTGAAGCTTTCTTT. The genes are TRBV9 and TRBJ1-1; D is unresolved. The CDR3 sequence is 13 residues long. Per the germline V gene, CDR1 is SGDLS and CDR2 is YYNGEE. V lost 0 bases, J lost 3 bases, and 6 bases lay in between.